The T cell receptor (beta chain) under discussion was sequenced for a study of cytomegalovirus exposure and HLA in healthy donors. Study summary: It was reported in a later analysis that the approximately 110 validation repertoires used the same platform as the roughly 640 first-cohort repertoires. General study points: Cytomegalovirus status was reportedly diagnosed by the classifier with high specificity and sensitivity. The tendency of first-cohort TCR clusters to co-occur in the 120 or so validation repertoires emerged from a later analysis. 150 or so TCR beta chains were listed as cytomegalovirus-associated.

Sequenced by immunoSEQ multiplex PCR; TCRdb stores in-frame clones only, minus some. The table includes around 60,000 clones, more than 75% detected once. With regard to this clone: The antigen is not known.

Germline values: CDR1 SGHRS, CDR2 YFSETQ. The CDR3 spans 16 residues. Unmatched junction bases numbered 6, after V lost 0 bases and J lost 4 bases. Material: PBMCs. The rearrangement links TRBV5-1 to TRBJ2-2; 7 nucleotides match TRBD1. This clonotype was obtained from a man younger than 35 in good health and CMV-seronegative. CDR3 nucleotides: TGCGCCAGCAGCTTGGTAGGGGCAGGGGGCACCGGGGAGCTGTTTTTT. Protein: CASSLVGAGGTGELFF.